These T cell receptor beta chains were read from a single sample in a study of lymphopenia after photon versus proton radiotherapy. Sequenced by immunoSEQ multiplex PCR; TCRdb stores in-frame clones only, minus some. The sample yields around 150,000 clones, 70% to 90% seen once. The sequences come from peripheral blood, collected from a patient treated with photon-based radiotherapy. These receptors all come from a man in his fifties with gastric cancer. The CDR3 runs from the conserved cysteine through the conserved F or W. D genes are given only for firm matches. Size tells how often a clone was seen (once, few, many) or the class of an expanded clone, and some rows leave it out.

clone size,V gene,D gene,J gene,CDR3 DNA,CDR3 protein
once,TRBV5-6,-,TRBJ1-4,TGTGCCAGCAGCTTGAGGGCGAGGTCGGAAAAACTGTTTTTT,CASSLRARSEKLFF
-,TRBV30,TRBD2,TRBJ2-1,TGTGCCTGGAAAGGGACTACCTCCAACCTCTACAATGAGCAGTTCTTC,CAWKGTTSNLYNEQFF
-,TRBV7-2,-,TRBJ2-7,TGTGCCAGCAGCCCGATCTCCTACGAGCAGTACTTC,CASSPISYEQYF
-,TRBV15,-,TRBJ2-5,TGTGCCACCAAGAAGAGCCTTCAAGAGACCCAGTACTTC,CATKKSLQETQYF
-,TRBV5-1,-,TRBJ2-2,TGCGCCAGCAGCCCTCGAGAGACGGGGAGGACGAACACCGGGGAGCTGTTTTTT,CASSPRETGRTNTGELFF
-,TRBV2,-,TRBJ1-1,TGTGCCAGCAGAATGGAGATCGGCACTGAAGCTTTCTTT,CASRMEIGTEAFF
-,TRBV30,-,TRBJ1-4,TGTGCCTGGAGGCCAGATAAAGGTGAAAAACTGTTTTTT,CAWRPDKGEKLFF
-,TRBV25-1,TRBD1,TRBJ1-2,TGTGCCAGCAGCGACGGGACAGGGAGAAACTATGGCTACACCTTC,CASSDGTGRNYGYTF
-,TRBV2,TRBD1,TRBJ2-7,TGTGCCAGCAGCGGACAGGGTCGTAACGAGCAGTACTTC,CASSGQGRNEQYF
-,TRBV19,-,TRBJ1-2,TGTGCCAGTAGTCCTTATGGTTCTGCTAACTATGGCTACACCTTC,CASSPYGSANYGYTF
-,TRBV4-1,-,TRBJ2-7,TGCGCCAGCAGCCTAAGTGGGGGCTACGAGCAGTACTTC,CASSLSGGYEQYF
once,TRBV28,-,TRBJ2-5,TGTGCCAGCAGTGCCCCCGGGACCGCCCAAGAGACCCAGTACTTC,CASSAPGTAQETQYF
once,TRBV27,TRBD1,TRBJ1-1,TGTGCCAGCCATGGGACAGGGGGCTTGAACACTGAAGCTTTCTTT,CASHGTGGLNTEAFF
once,TRBV27,-,TRBJ2-1,TGTGCCAGCAGTCCCCTGAGGGACGACTACAATGAGCAGTTCTTC,CASSPLRDDYNEQFF
-,TRBV27,-,TRBJ2-7,TGTGCCAGCAGTTACCAACCAGGTTCCTACGAGCAGTACTTC,CASSYQPGSYEQYF
-,TRBV7-2,-,TRBJ2-7,TGTGCCAGCAGCTTAGAAGCCTCATCCTACGAGCAGTACTTC,CASSLEASSYEQYF
-,TRBV28,TRBD1,TRBJ2-4,TGTGCCAGCAGTAAACGGACAGGGCAAAACATTCAGTACTTC,CASSKRTGQNIQYF
-,TRBV19,-,TRBJ1-5,TGTGCCAGTAGTATATCCCCTACGCCCACCGGAGTTGGGGACGACAGCAATCAGCCCCAGCATTTT,CASSISPTPTGVGDDSNQPQHF
-,TRBV15,-,TRBJ2-5,TGTGCCATTGCGGACAACCGAGAGACCCAGTACTTC,CAIADNRETQYF
-,TRBV9,-,TRBJ1-3,TGTGCCAGCAGCGTAGGCGGGTCTATTCACACTGGAAACACCATATATTTT,CASSVGGSIHTGNTIYF
-,TRBV11-2,TRBD1,TRBJ2-1,TGTGCCAGCAGCTTGACGGACAGGGTGGAGAATGAGCAGTTCTTC,CASSLTDRVENEQFF
-,TRBV14,TRBD2,TRBJ2-1,TGTGCCAGCAGCCCTCTAGCGGGGTACAATGAGCAGTTCTTC,CASSPLAGYNEQFF
-,TRBV30,-,TRBJ2-7,TGTGCCTGGAGAGTAAGTGGGGGTACACCTTACGAGCAGTACTTC,CAWRVSGGTPYEQYF
-,TRBV11-2,-,TRBJ1-2,TGTGCCAGCAGCAGGGACTACGCCTATTCAAAGGGCTACACCTTC,CASSRDYAYSKGYTF
-,TRBV13,-,TRBJ2-7,TGTGCCAGCAGCTTAGAGAACGCCCCCTACGAGCAGTACTTC,CASSLENAPYEQYF
-,TRBV7-2,-,TRBJ2-5,TGTGCCAGCAGCTTAGCGGGGCCCAAAGAGACCCAGTACTTC,CASSLAGPKETQYF
-,TRBV7-6,TRBD2,TRBJ2-3,TGTGCCAGCAGCCCCAGACTAGCGGGAGGATCAGATACGCAGTATTTT,CASSPRLAGGSDTQYF
-,TRBV28,-,TRBJ2-7,TGTGCCAGCAGTTTGGAAGGAACCTACGAGCAGTACTTC,CASSLEGTYEQYF